A single sample is the source of the 3 T cell receptor beta chains below, sequenced in a study of T cells in Graves' hyperthyroidism and ophthalmopathy. From RNA transcripts, TCR beta CDR3 regions were amplified. First-round RT-PCR with HTBI primers amplified the TCR CDR3 region. TCRdb re-analysed the multiplex PCR reads in MiXCR, keeping a single row per CDR3 protein. This sample yields approximately 590,000 distinct CDR3 sequences, of which around 14% are seen a single time; approximately 7% belongs to the top ten. The sequenced material came from blood. The receptors derive from a woman aged 25 to 39 with Graves' hyperthyroidism.

This clonotype showed up many times. This chain links TRBV20-1 with TRBJ2-7; TRBD2 might be the D (5 bases). With 6 bases removed from V and 2 bases from J, the gap between germline ends came to 11 bases. The CDR3 is made up of 12 amino acids. The germline gives CDR1 DFQATT, CDR2 SNEGSKA (reference sequence). CDR3 DNA: TGCAGTGCCGTTAGGCGGGCCTACGAGCAGTACTTC. Residues: CSAVRRAYEQYF.

The chain combines TRBV18 with TRBJ2-3; 11 positions match TRBD2. There are 17 residues in the CDR3. Trimming cost V 1 base and J 2 bases; bases outside gene matches: 5. Germline CDR1 is KGHSH and CDR2 is LQKENI. Written as DNA, the CDR3 is TGTGCCAGCTCACCACTACCGACTAGCGGGATCACAGATACGCAGTATTTT. Protein: CASSPLPTSGITDTQYF.

At least ten counts were recorded for this clonotype. This sequence joins TRBV27 and TRBJ2-7, with 8 bases that match TRBD1. Trimming at V came to 5 bases and at J to 3 bases, leaving 9 bases not matched to a gene. The CDR3 runs to 15 residues. CDR1 and CDR2 from the germline V gene are MNHEY and SMNVEV (reference sequence). The CDR3 reads CASSRNGQGVYEQYF. Here the CDR3 DNA reads TGTGCCAGCAGTCGTAACGGACAGGGCGTCTACGAGCAGTACTTC.